The 13 T cell receptor beta chains given below trace back to one sample, sequenced in a study of tumor-infiltrating lymphocytes in localized non-small cell lung cancer. Using immunoSEQ multiplex PCR, the repertoire was profiled, and TCRdb retains in-frame clones only, with some absent. The sample lists about 3,000 clones, 50% to 55% seen once, with roughly a tenth in the top ten. The sequenced sample consisted of uninvolved lung tissue not adjacent to the tumor. These receptors were obtained from a human donor with non-small cell lung cancer.

The count of this clone is one. This sequence joins TRBV10-1 and TRBJ2-7, with D perhaps TRBD1 (6 bases). V was trimmed by 9 bases and J by 2 bases, leaving 11 bases between them. Germline CDR1 and CDR2: WNHNN and SYGVQD (reference sequence). The CDR3 covers 12 residues. The CDR3 region has the DNA TGCGCCAGTTCAAGGGGGACCTACGAGCAGTACTTC. It encodes CASSRGTYEQYF.

This chain connects TRBV10-2 to TRBJ2-7; no firm D call. Per germline, CDR1 WSHSY and CDR2 SAAADI. The CDR3 covers 13 residues. Trimming stripped 2 bases from V and 10 bases from J, with 15 bases between. The CDR3 here is CASSEDDHLNQYF. CDR3 DNA: TGCGCCAGCAGTGAGGATGACCACTTGAACCAGTACTTC.

The J gene is TRBJ2-3, the V gene TRBV7-2; D might be TRBD1 or TRBD2, each matching 5 bases. Trimming stripped 3 bases from V and 11 bases from J, with 12 bases between. The CDR3 has 12 residues. Germline-derived CDR1 and CDR2 are SGHTA and FQGNSA. CDR3 protein: CASSFPRGEQYF. In DNA form, the CDR3 reads TGTGCCAGCAGCTTTCCGCGAGGGGAGCAGTATTTT. The full variable domain, rest sourced from reference TRBV7-2 and TRBJ2-3, is GAGVSQSPSNKVTEKGKDVELRCDPISGHTALYWYRQSLGQGLEFLIYFQGNSAPDKSGLPSDRFSAERTGGSVSTLTIQRTQQEDSAVYLCASSFPRGEQYFGPGTRLTVL.

The V call is TRBV10-2, the J call TRBJ2-3; TRBD2 matches at 12 bases. The CDR3 spans 15 residues. The ends lost 6 bases at V and 5 bases at J; junction bases unmatched: 6. Looked up from germline, CDR1 is WSHSY and CDR2 is SAAADI. Written as DNA, the CDR3 is TGCGCCAGCAGCATACTAGCGGGGGGAGGAGATACGCAGTATTTT. Its protein product is CASSILAGGGDTQYF.

This clone came up a few times. The J gene is TRBJ2-2, the V gene TRBV30; D ambiguous. V was pared by 1 base and J by 6 bases, with 3 bases between. The CDR3 sequence is 11 residues long. Per germline, CDR1 GTSNPN and CDR2 SVGIG (reference sequence). CDR3 sequence reads: CAWSGAGELFF. For the CDR3, the DNA is TGTGCCTGGAGTGGCGCCGGGGAGCTGTTTTTT.

The chain joins TRBV28 to TRBJ1-2; 7 bases agree with TRBD1. V gave up 4 bases and J gave up 9 bases; unmatched junction bases: 5. The germline V gene has CDR1 MDHEN and CDR2 SYDVKM. CDR3 length: 12 amino acids. The CDR3 sequence: CASSSGQKRYTF. The CDR3 DNA follows: TGTGCCAGCAGTTCGGGACAGAAACGCTACACCTTC.

V usage is TRBV27 and J usage is TRBJ2-3; D perhaps matches TRBD1 (5 bases). Germline values: CDR1 MNHEY, CDR2 SMNVEV (reference sequence). V shed 2 bases and J shed 6 bases, with 21 bases lying between them. This CDR3 has 17 residues. The CDR3 sequence is CASSLSLLSRVGDTQYF. CDR3 nucleotides: TGTGCCAGCAGTTTAAGCCTCCTCAGCAGGGTAGGGGATACGCAGTATTTT.

The CDR3 protein is CASKIQGPSIYGYTF. The CDR3 DNA is TGTGCCAGCAAAATTCAGGGACCTAGTATCTATGGCTACACCTTC. The chain employs TRBV27 and TRBJ1-2, with D perhaps matching TRBD1 (5 bases). Germline V gene lookup returns CDR1 MNHEY and CDR2 SMNVEV (reference sequence). The V gene lost 7 bases and the J gene lost 4 bases, with 19 bases spanning the gap. The CDR3 length is 15 residues.

The chain recombines TRBV20-1 with TRBJ2-1; no reliable D call. This CDR3 is built from 11 residues. V was clipped by 3 bases and J by 6 bases, with 6 bases between them. Per the germline V gene, CDR1 is DFQATT and CDR2 is SNEGSKA (reference sequence). The CDR3 region has the DNA TGCAGTGCTAGCCGAAGCAATGAGCAGTTCTTC. It encodes CSASRSNEQFF.

V and J are TRBV7-2 and TRBJ1-6; D call uncertain. The germline CDR1 and CDR2 sequences are SGHTA and FQGNSA. This CDR3 is 14 amino acids long. V was pared by 1 base and J by 8 bases, with 9 bases between. The CDR3 region has the DNA TGTGCCAGCAGCTTAGGGAACTCGGATTCACCCCTCCACTTT. Protein: CASSLGNSDSPLHF.

The chain joins TRBV7-2 to TRBJ1-1; D not resolved. With 0 bases removed from V and 3 bases from J, the gap between germline ends came to 5 bases. Germline CDR1 SGHTA, CDR2 FQGNSA. The CDR3 extends over 13 amino acids. CDR3 amino acids: CASSLASYTEAFF. The DNA for the CDR3 is TGTGCCAGCAGCTTAGCCTCCTACACTGAAGCTTTCTTT.

The V call is TRBV7-6, the J call TRBJ2-3, with D maybe TRBD2 (5 bases). CDR3 size: 14 residues. Germline V gene sequence: CDR1 SGHVS, CDR2 FNYEAQ. The V end lost 5 bases, the J end lost 0 bases, and 9 bases lay between the germline ends. The CDR3 reads CASSPDSSTDTQYF. The CDR3 nucleotides are TGTGCCAGCAGCCCGGACTCAAGCACAGATACGCAGTATTTT.

The chain is built from TRBV5-5 and TRBJ1-2; no clear D gene. The V gene lost 1 base and the J gene lost 4 bases, with 14 bases spanning the gap. CDR1 and CDR2 from the germline V gene are SGHKS and YYEKEE (reference sequence). The CDR3 covers 15 residues. This chain's CDR3 is CASSLLGGGLYGYTF. For the CDR3, the DNA is TGTGCCAGCAGCTTGCTGGGTGGCGGACTCTATGGCTACACCTTC.